These 26 T cell receptor beta chains originate from one sample sequenced in a study of blood T cell repertoires in COVID-19. Profiled with immunoSEQ multiplex PCR; TCRdb holds only in-frame clones, not every one. This sample carries about 140,000 clones, 60% to 80% of them seen once, and the ten largest clones take over 2.5%. The sample consisted of PBMCs or T cells enriched from blood (not recorded which). The receptors here all came from a woman in her forties or fifties who had recovered from COVID-19.

V is TRBV2 and J is TRBJ1-5, with 7 bases identical to TRBD1. The CDR3 spans 14 residues. V shed 5 bases, J shed 7 bases, and the junction held 8 bases outside the gene matches. Germline V gives CDR1 SNHLY, CDR2 FYNNEI. The CDR3 coding sequence is TGTGCCAGCAGTACCGACAGGGACTGGCAGCCCCAGCATTTT. Translating it yields CASSTDRDWQPQHF.

The chain combines TRBV11-3 with TRBJ2-7; tentatively, D is TRBD1 (6 bases). Germline values: CDR1 SGHNT, CDR2 YENEEA. Trimming cost V 3 bases and J 0 bases, with 12 bases left between them. This CDR3 has 15 residues. The CDR3 sequence is CASSFQGRISYEQYF. CDR3 nucleotides: TGTGCCAGCAGCTTTCAGGGGCGAATCTCCTACGAGCAGTACTTC.

The chain couples TRBV2 to TRBJ1-6; no reliable D call. The length of the CDR3 is 12 residues. Trimming removed 7 bases from V and 7 bases from J, with 8 bases in between. Germline V CDR1 and CDR2: SNHLY, FYNNEI. For the CDR3, the DNA is TGTGCCAGCACTGGCGGGAATTCACCCCTCCACTTT. Protein: CASTGGNSPLHF.

This chain links TRBV29-1 with TRBJ1-1, with D uncertain. V was clipped by 0 bases and J by 7 bases, with 6 bases between them. CDR3 length equals 11 residues. CDR1 and CDR2 from the germline V gene are SQVTM and ANQGSEA. The CDR3: CSVEEQIEAFF. DNA for the CDR3: TGCAGCGTTGAAGAGCAGATTGAAGCTTTCTTT.

The CDR3 protein is CASGLTDTQYF. In DNA, the CDR3 is TGTGCCAGCGGACTAACAGATACGCAGTATTTT. V and J are TRBV27 and TRBJ2-3; tentatively, D is TRBD2 (6 bases). V dropped 8 bases and J dropped 3 bases, with 6 bases sitting between them. Looked up from germline, CDR1 is MNHEY and CDR2 is SMNVEV (reference sequence). The CDR3 contains 11 residues.

V gene TRBV19 combines with J gene TRBJ2-1, with 11 bases identical to TRBD2. Germline V gene sequence: CDR1 LNHDA, CDR2 SQIVND (reference sequence). CDR3 length equals 15 residues. The J segment lost 6 bases and the V segment lost 7 bases, leaving 8 bases of the junction unmatched. The CDR3, as DNA: TGTGCCAGTAAGGCAGAACTAGCGGGAGCCAATGAGCAGTTCTTC. Protein sequence: CASKAELAGANEQFF.

This rearrangement joins TRBV7-2 to TRBJ1-1, with D possibly being TRBD1 (5 bases). The V end lost 6 bases, the J end lost 1 base, and 15 bases lay between the germline ends. The CDR3 consists of 15 residues. Germline values: CDR1 SGHTA, CDR2 FQGNSA. CDR3: CASRSPRQRNTEAFF. CDR3 coding DNA: TGTGCCAGCAGGAGCCCGAGACAGCGGAACACTGAAGCTTTCTTT.

CDR3 in amino acids: CASSSGDTGELFF. In nucleotides, the CDR3 is TGTGCCAGCAGTTCGGGGGACACCGGGGAGCTGTTTTTT. The chain joins TRBV28 to TRBJ2-2; tentatively, D is TRBD2 (6 bases). Germline loops: CDR1 MDHEN, CDR2 SYDVKM. Trimming stripped 4 bases from V and 3 bases from J, with 6 bases between. The CDR3 extends over 13 amino acids.

The CDR3 sequence is CASSPLSGSTNEKLFF. CDR3 coding DNA: TGTGCCAGCAGCCCACTCTCGGGGTCAACTAATGAAAAACTGTTTTTT. The chain uses TRBV9 and TRBJ1-4; D is unclear. From germline, CDR1 is SGDLS and CDR2 YYNGEE. CDR3 length equals 16 residues. V was pared by 4 bases and J by 0 bases, with 13 bases between. The full variable domain, with the rest looked up from reference TRBV9 and TRBJ1-4, is DSGVTQTPKHLITATGQRVTLRCSPRSGDLSVYWYQQSLDQGLQFLIQYYNGEERAKGNILERFSAQQFPDLHSELNLSSLELGDSALYFCASSPLSGSTNEKLFFGSGTQLSVL.

The chain uses TRBV6-6 and TRBJ2-3, with D maybe TRBD1 (6 bases). The CDR3 runs to 12 residues. CDR1 is MNHNY, CDR2 SVGAGI, per germline (reference sequence). Trimming took 7 bases from V and 4 from J, leaving 9 bases between them. CDR3 sequence: CASNRVADTQYF. CDR3 in DNA: TGTGCCAGCAACAGGGTTGCAGATACGCAGTATTTT.

This clone was observed a handful of times. V and J are TRBV11-2 and TRBJ1-2, with 8 positions matching TRBD1. The length of the CDR3 is 14 residues. The V gene end was trimmed by 4 bases and the J gene end by 3 bases; junction bases not matched to a gene: 4. In germline, CDR1 is SGHAT, CDR2 FQNNGV. Here the CDR3 DNA reads TGTGCCAGCAGCTCCCTGACAGGGGACTATGGCTACACCTTC. Its translation: CASSSLTGDYGYTF.

The chain uses TRBV7-8 and TRBJ1-1, with D uncertain. Trimming pared 0 bases from V and 7 bases from J, leaving 9 bases between. The CDR3 spans 13 residues. CDR1 is SGHVS and CDR2 is FQNEAQ in the germline V gene. CDR3 amino acids: CASSLASSDEAFF. CDR3 DNA: TGTGCCAGCAGCTTAGCATCATCAGATGAAGCTTTCTTT.

This chain joins TRBV6-5 and TRBJ1-2; 9 bases map to TRBD1. After removal of 4 bases from V and 6 bases from J, the junction contained 3 bases not matched to a gene. CDR1 MNHEY and CDR2 SVGAGI come from the germline V gene. This CDR3 has 13 residues. CDR3 loop: CASSSGTGNGYTF. DNA for the CDR3: TGTGCCAGCAGTTCCGGGACAGGGAATGGCTACACCTTC.

The chain uses TRBV5-4 and TRBJ2-3; the D gene is possibly TRBD2 (6 bases). CDR1 and CDR2 from the germline V gene are SGHNT and YYREEE (reference sequence). The CDR3 covers 14 residues. Between the trimmed V and J ends, which lost 1 base and 6 bases, there was a span of 12 bases. CDR3 in DNA: TGTGCCAGCAGCTTGTACGGGAGACCGGATACGCAGTATTTT. This translates into CASSLYGRPDTQYF.

The rearrangement joins TRBV11-2 to TRBJ2-3, with D possibly matching TRBD1 (6 bases). This CDR3 region has 15 residues. V lost 1 base to trimming and J lost 4 bases, with 12 bases between them. Germline V gene data show CDR1 as SGHAT and CDR2 as FQNNGV. CDR3 region: CASSLVWGQADTQYF. CDR3 in DNA: TGTGCCAGCAGCTTAGTTTGGGGGCAGGCAGATACGCAGTATTTT.

The chain has TRBV28 and TRBJ1-1; no clear D gene. The CDR3 is 16 residues long. The germline gives CDR1 MDHEN, CDR2 SYDVKM. V lost 6 bases and J lost 0, with 17 bases in between. The CDR3 here is CASSRAARSLNTEAFF. CDR3 coding DNA: TGTGCCAGCAGCCGCGCTGCTCGTAGTTTGAACACTGAAGCTTTCTTT.

The CDR3 sequence: CASSRDSTSYNEQFF. CDR3 bases: TGTGCCAGCAGCCGGGACTCTACCTCCTACAATGAGCAGTTCTTC. The J gene is TRBJ2-1, the V gene TRBV11-1, with D maybe TRBD2 (6 bases). The germline V and J ends were trimmed by 5 bases and 0 bases, with 11 bases remaining between them. Germline loops: CDR1 SGHAT, CDR2 FQDESV (reference sequence). This CDR3 has 15 residues.

This clone was counted only a few times. The chain has TRBV4-1 and TRBJ2-1, with 15 bases fitting TRBD2. Germline V gene lookup returns CDR1 MGHRA and CDR2 YSYEKL. The V and J ends lost 3 bases and 11 bases, in that order; junction bases with no gene match: 2. The CDR3 runs 14 residues. In DNA, the CDR3 is TGCGCCAGCAGCCAGGGGACTAGCGGGAGGCAGCAGTTCTTC. Protein sequence: CASSQGTSGRQQFF.

The rearrangement joins TRBV3-1 (or the pseudogene TRBV3-2) to TRBJ2-5; a possible D gene is TRBD2 (6 bases). The V and J ends lost 4 bases and 13 bases respectively, with 16 bases between them. Germline loops: CDR1 LGHDT, CDR2 YNNKEL (reference sequence). The length of the CDR3 is 12 residues. In DNA, the CDR3 is TGTGCCAGCAGCCTCGGACGGGGGATCTTGTACTTC. Translation gives CASSLGRGILYF.

CDR3 sequence reads: CASSFLGGQPQHF. In DNA, the CDR3 is TGTGCCAGTAGTTTTTTAGGGGGTCAGCCCCAGCATTTT. The chain links TRBV19 to TRBJ1-5, with a weak D call TRBD1 (6 bases). V was shortened by 5 bases and J by 6 bases, with 11 bases between the two germline ends. The CDR3 loop spans 13 amino acids. CDR1 is LNHDA, CDR2 SQIVND, per germline (reference sequence).

V usage is TRBV6-6 and J usage is TRBJ1-1; TRBD1 aligns across 8 bases. The ends lost 5 bases at V and 1 base at J; junction bases unmatched: 12. This CDR3 contains 17 residues. Germline assignment: CDR1 MNHNY and CDR2 SVGAGI (reference sequence). CDR3: CASSLRAGGDWNTEAFF. The CDR3 region has the DNA TGTGCCAGCAGTCTTCGTGCAGGGGGCGATTGGAACACTGAAGCTTTCTTT.

The gene calls are TRBV19 and TRBJ1-2; D not certain. Deletions cut 3 bases from V and 3 bases from J, with 8 bases between. This CDR3 comprises 13 residues. Germline V lookup: CDR1 LNHDA, CDR2 SQIVND (reference sequence). CDR3 DNA sequence: TGTGCCAGTAGTATCGACTCATACTATGGCTACACCTTC. Translating gives CASSIDSYYGYTF.

The genes are TRBV5-1 and TRBJ1-5, with unresolved D. Germline CDR1 reads SGHRS; CDR2 reads YFSETQ. Trimming left V 0 bases short and J 6 bases short, with 7 bases between. The CDR3 contains 13 residues. The DNA of the CDR3 is TGCGCCAGCAGCTTGGCCGGTCGTCAGCCCCAGCATTTT. Encoded protein: CASSLAGRQPQHF.

V gene TRBV18 combines with J gene TRBJ1-1, with D possibly matching TRBD1 (5 bases). The CDR3 loop spans 16 amino acids. V shed 2 bases and J shed 4 bases, with 17 bases lying between them. Germline CDR1 is KGHSH and CDR2 is LQKENI. The CDR3 region is CASSPVPGWRGTEAFF. The DNA for the CDR3 is TGTGCCAGCTCACCAGTCCCAGGATGGAGGGGCACTGAAGCTTTCTTT.

This chain links TRBV5-8 with TRBJ2-2; maybe TRBD1 (6 bases). With 4 bases removed from V and 5 bases from J, the gap between germline ends came to 12 bases. The CDR3 covers 14 residues. CDR1 is SGHTS, CDR2 YDEGEE, per germline. The CDR3 DNA follows: TGTGCCAGCAGCCCCGGGACACCAACCGGGGAGCTGTTTTTT. Encoded protein: CASSPGTPTGELFF.

The chain couples TRBV11-3 to TRBJ1-3, with no clear D. Germline V CDR1 and CDR2: SGHNT, YENEEA. The CDR3 has 14 amino acids. Trimming cost V 7 bases and J 2 bases, with 12 bases left between them. The CDR3 DNA sequence: TGTGCCAGCATGGGCTCTCCCACTGGAAACACCATATATTTT. Translation gives CASMGSPTGNTIYF.